The 29 T cell receptor beta chains given below trace back to one sample, sequenced in a study of T-cell reconstitution after alpha-beta-depleted transplantation in children. Unique molecular identifiers were used in preparing the TCRbeta library. TCRdb ran MiXCR on the PCR reads and lists one entry per CDR3 protein. The sample has about 900,000 distinct CDR3 sequences, roughly 29% seen once; the top ten hold about 28%. Source: PBMCs, mostly from graft donor cells, taken 360 days after TCRalphabeta/CD19-depleted stem cell transplant. The receptors derive from a boy younger than two who had a stem cell transplant for SCID, so the T cells may come from the graft donor.

This clonotype showed up just a few times. The chain employs TRBV4-1 and TRBJ1-5; the D is unclear. The V end lost 2 bases, the J end lost 2 bases, and 10 bases lay between the germline ends. Germline CDR1 is MGHRA and CDR2 is YSYEKL. The CDR3 has 15 residues. CDR3 DNA: TGCGCCAGCAGCCAACCGAGGGCCGGCAATCAGCCCCAGCATTTT. Its protein product is CASSQPRAGNQPQHF.

In this sample, this clonotype turned up a few times. The chain carries TRBV5-1 and TRBJ2-2, with TRBD1 matching over 7 bases. Germline-derived CDR1 and CDR2 are SGHRS and YFSETQ. The CDR3 is 17 amino acids. The junction had 14 bases not matched to a gene; V was cut back by 4 bases and J by 5 bases. The CDR3, as DNA: TGCGCCAGCAGCCTACGCGCACAGGGGTTGATGACCGGGGAGCTGTTTTTT. It codes for CASSLRAQGLMTGELFF.

The CDR3 DNA follows: TGCGCCAGCAGCCAAGATAGAACGGATAGCGGGCGTTCCTACGAGCAGTACTTC. It encodes CASSQDRTDSGRSYEQYF. The V and J genes are TRBV4-1 and TRBJ2-7; 7 nucleotides agree with TRBD2. This CDR3 contains 18 residues. In germline, CDR1 is MGHRA, CDR2 YSYEKL. V lost 0 bases and J lost 1; bases outside the gene matches: 12.

The V gene is TRBV6-4, the J gene TRBJ2-1; 11 positions agree with TRBD1. The germline CDR1 and CDR2 sequences are MRHNA and SNTAGT. This CDR3 is 15 amino acids long. The trim removed 4 bases at V and 7 bases at J, leaving 6 bases unmatched. CDR3 loop: CASSGTGGGINEQFF. CDR3 DNA: TGTGCCAGCAGTGGGACAGGGGGCGGTATTAATGAGCAGTTCTTC.

The chain couples TRBV3-1 to TRBJ1-3; D remains unclear. The CDR3 is 13 residues long. CDR1 and CDR2 (germline): LGHDT, YNNKEL (reference sequence). V was pared by 4 bases and J by 2 bases, with 6 bases between. The CDR3: CASSLVPGNTIYF. The CDR3 DNA follows: TGTGCCAGCAGCCTTGTCCCTGGAAACACCATATATTTT.

V and J are TRBV20-1 and TRBJ2-4, with no clear D. Looked up from germline, CDR1 is DFQATT and CDR2 is SNEGSKA (reference sequence). Between the trimmed V and J ends, which lost 5 bases and 0 bases, there was a span of 14 bases. This CDR3 is 15 amino acids long. The CDR3 coding sequence is TGCAGTGCTCGTATCAGCCCTCTAGCCAAAAACATTCAGTACTTC. Translating it yields CSARISPLAKNIQYF.

This clonotype was picked up many times. The chain employs TRBV7-7 and TRBJ2-2; 11 nucleotides line up with TRBD2. Unmatched junction bases numbered 17, after V lost 5 bases and J lost 6 bases. Germline V gene lookup returns CDR1 SSHAT and CDR2 FNYEAQ (reference sequence). This CDR3 is built from 19 residues. The CDR3 DNA follows: TGTGCCAGCAGCCCCCCCCGGTGGTGGACTAGCGGGCAGTCCGGGGAGCTGTTTTTT. Amino acids: CASSPPRWWTSGQSGELFF.

This clonotype was counted a few times. This chain links TRBV5-5 with TRBJ2-5; TRBD1 might be the D (5 bases). Germline assignment: CDR1 SGHKS and CDR2 YYEKEE (reference sequence). V was clipped by 3 bases and J by 5 bases, with 20 bases between them. CDR3 length: 16 residues. The CDR3 here is CASSSGSRVSTETQYF. DNA for the CDR3: TGTGCCAGCAGCTCCGGTTCCAGGGTATCGACGGAGACCCAGTACTTC.

There are a few counts of this clonotype. This sequence joins TRBV20-1 and TRBJ2-3; D is perhaps TRBD2 (7 bases). Trimming left V 1 base short and J 2 bases short, with 13 bases between. CDR3 length: 15 amino acids. Germline V CDR1 and CDR2: DFQATT, SNEGSKA (reference sequence). The DNA of the CDR3 is TGCAGTGCTAGAGGCGGGGGCCTACACACAGATACGCAGTATTTT. Its translation: CSARGGGLHTDTQYF.

The chain uses TRBV7-2 and TRBJ2-3, with D unresolved. V was pared by 2 bases and J by 2 bases, with 8 bases between. This CDR3 region has 14 residues. CDR1 SGHTA and CDR2 FQGNSA come from the germline V gene. CDR3 in amino acids: CASSLLGITDTQYF. Here the CDR3 DNA reads TGTGCCAGCAGCTTACTGGGGATCACAGATACGCAGTATTTT.

This clonotype came up a few times. V is TRBV3-1 and J is TRBJ1-3; D is undetermined. Per germline, CDR1 LGHDT and CDR2 YNNKEL (reference sequence). The germline V and J ends were trimmed by 4 bases and 0 bases, with 13 bases remaining between them. The CDR3 has 16 amino acids. The CDR3 DNA is TGTGCCAGCAGCCGATTTGAGAGTTTCTCTGGAAACACCATATATTTT. Its protein product is CASSRFESFSGNTIYF.

The rearrangement links TRBV29-1 to TRBJ2-5; TRBD1 is a possible D gene (5 bases). The CDR3 loop spans 12 amino acids. Per the germline V gene, CDR1 is SQVTM and CDR2 is ANQGSEA. V was pared by 3 bases and J by 3 bases, with 8 bases between. The CDR3 sequence is CSVDRVEETQYF. CDR3 nucleotide sequence: TGCAGCGTTGACAGGGTAGAAGAGACCCAGTACTTC.

V is TRBV7-8 and J is TRBJ1-2, with unresolved D. Looked up from germline, CDR1 is SGHVS and CDR2 is FQNEAQ. V was clipped by 5 bases and J by 1 base, with 8 bases between them. CDR3 size: 13 residues. For the CDR3, the DNA is TGTGCCAGCAGCCCACCTATTAACTATGGCTACACCTTC. Amino acid sequence: CASSPPINYGYTF. Full variable domain (rest looked up from reference TRBV7-8 and TRBJ1-2): GAGVSQSPRYKVAKRGQDVALRCDPISGHVSLFWYQQALGQGPEFLTYFQNEAQLDKSGLPSDRFFAERPEGSVSTLKIQRTQQEDSAVYLCASSPPINYGYTFGSGTRLTVV.

This rearrangement joins TRBV6-5 to TRBJ2-5; the D call may be TRBD1 or TRBD2 (5 bases each). The CDR3 has 15 amino acids. Germline V lookup: CDR1 MNHEY, CDR2 SVGAGI. The V gene lost 4 bases and the J gene lost 4 bases, with 16 bases spanning the gap. DNA of the CDR3: TGTGCCAGCAGTTCCGGGACGCCGGGTGGAGAGACCCAGTACTTC. Amino acid sequence: CASSSGTPGGETQYF.

The chain joins TRBV6-2 or TRBV6-3 to TRBJ2-1, with D unclear. Trimming cost V 1 base and J 9 bases, with 19 bases left between them. CDR1 is MNHEY and CDR2 is SVGEGT in the germline V gene. This CDR3 comprises 16 residues. The DNA for the CDR3 is TGTGCCAGCAGTTACTTCCCTGGCGGCGCGGCCGGTGAGCAGTTCTTC. Its translation: CASSYFPGGAAGEQFF.

This chain connects TRBV5-1 to TRBJ2-7; D is undetermined. V lost 4 bases and J 0 bases, leaving 8 bases between the germline ends. The V gene's germline CDR1 is SGHRS and CDR2 YFSETQ. This CDR3 is built from 13 residues. The CDR3 region has the DNA TGCGCCAGCAGCCCAGACCTCTCCTACGAGCAGTACTTC. Amino acid sequence: CASSPDLSYEQYF. Complete variable domain (other parts from reference TRBV5-1 and TRBJ2-7): KAGVTQTPRYLIKTRGQQVTLSCSPISGHRSVSWYQQTPGQGLQFLFEYFSETQRNKGNFPGRFSGRQFSNSRSEMNVSTLELGDSALYLCASSPDLSYEQYFGPGTRLTVT.

This chain links TRBV6-1 with TRBJ2-2, with a weak D call TRBD2 (5 bases). Between the trimmed V and J ends, which lost 6 bases and 6 bases, there was a span of 14 bases. Germline CDR1 and CDR2: MNHNS and SASEGT. This CDR3 is 14 amino acids long. The CDR3 DNA follows: TGTGCCAGCAGAGAATTACTAGAGTCCGGGGAGCTGTTTTTT. Amino acid sequence: CASRELLESGELFF.

The chain has TRBV7-3 and TRBJ2-1; TRBD2 is a possible D gene (6 bases). CDR1 is SGHTA and CDR2 is FQGTGA in the germline V gene. CDR3 length: 13 amino acids. Trimming removed 3 bases at V and 9 bases at J, with 12 bases between. The CDR3 sequence: CASSLSSVGEQFF. For the CDR3, the DNA is TGTGCCAGCAGCTTGTCTAGCGTGGGTGAGCAGTTCTTC.

The chain uses TRBV29-1 and TRBJ2-5; D is undetermined. This CDR3 has 12 amino acids. The V gene's germline CDR1 is SQVTM and CDR2 ANQGSEA. Trimming cost V 3 bases and J 0 bases, with 5 bases left between them. In nucleotides, the CDR3 is TGCAGCGTTGAGCGGTACCAAGAGACCCAGTACTTC. It translates to CSVERYQETQYF.

A few counts support this clonotype. The rearrangement uses TRBV9 and TRBJ2-1; TRBD2 matches at 10 bases. The V segment lost 4 bases and the J segment 9 bases; nucleotides outside the gene matches: 10. Germline-derived CDR1 and CDR2 are SGDLS and YYNGEE. This CDR3 is built from 15 residues. The CDR3 spells CASSPQLAGSAEQFF. The CDR3 DNA reads TGTGCCAGCAGCCCCCAACTAGCGGGGTCTGCTGAGCAGTTCTTC.

This clonotype was seen repeatedly, ten times or more. The chain joins TRBV27 to TRBJ2-7, with 8 nucleotides matching TRBD1. CDR1 MNHEY and CDR2 SMNVEV come from the germline V gene (reference sequence). Losses at the gene ends were 2 bases for V and 2 bases for J; bases not matched to a gene: 5. This CDR3 comprises 15 residues. As DNA, the CDR3 is TGTGCCAGCAGTTTAGGGGACAGGCTCGCCTACGAGCAGTACTTC. Its protein is CASSLGDRLAYEQYF.

This clonotype has a handful of counts. The rearrangement joins TRBV2 to TRBJ2-2; 7 bases map to TRBD2. Trimming took 6 bases from V and 4 from J; bases not matched to a gene: 5. Germline V gives CDR1 SNHLY, CDR2 FYNNEI. CDR3 size: 14 residues. The CDR3 coding sequence is TGTGCCAGCAGGGGAGGGGCCCTCACCGGGGAGCTGTTTTTT. Its translation is CASRGGALTGELFF. Full variable domain (remainder filled in from reference TRBV2 and TRBJ2-2): EPEVTQTPSHQVTQMGQEVILRCVPISNHLYFYWYRQILGQKVEFLVSFYNNEISEKSEIFDDQFSVERPDGSNFTLKIRSTKLEDSAMYFCASRGGALTGELFFGEGSRLTVL.

This chain uses TRBV7-9 with TRBJ1-4, with D possibly matching TRBD1 (6 bases). Germline lookup yields CDR1 SEHNR and CDR2 FQNEAQ (reference sequence). The CDR3 totals 15 residues. V lost 3 bases to trimming and J lost 8 bases, with 16 bases between them. CDR3 nucleotide sequence: TGTGCCAGCAGCTTCCTCAGGGGCAGACAGGAAAAACTGTTTTTT. Protein product: CASSFLRGRQEKLFF.

The V and J genes are TRBV10-3 and TRBJ2-7; 9 nucleotides align to TRBD1. This CDR3 region has 13 residues. Germline V CDR1 and CDR2: ENHRY, SYGVKD. V was clipped by 10 bases and J by 2 bases; unmatched bases: 6. The DNA of the CDR3 is TGTGCCACCTGGGACAGGGCAGCCTACGAGCAGTACTTC. Its translation: CATWDRAAYEQYF.

In its sample, this clonotype was seen a few times. The J gene is TRBJ2-3, the V gene TRBV20-1, with TRBD2 as a possible D gene (6 bases). This CDR3 is built from 15 residues. The V gene's germline CDR1 is DFQATT and CDR2 SNEGSKA (reference sequence). Trimming shortened V by 5 bases and J by 2 bases, and 17 bases separated the two germline ends. In DNA form, the CDR3 reads TGCAGTGCTCCGGCCTTAGCGGTGAACACAGATACGCAGTATTTT. Translation: CSAPALAVNTDTQYF.

The chain is built from TRBV2 and TRBJ1-1, with no clear D. Germline V gene sequence: CDR1 SNHLY, CDR2 FYNNEI. V shed 4 bases and J shed 5 bases, with 14 bases lying between them. This CDR3 is built from 14 residues. The CDR3 DNA is TGTGCCAGCAGTGGATCGGGCGTGTGGACTGAAGCTTTCTTT. It codes for CASSGSGVWTEAFF.

V is TRBV12-3 or TRBV12-4 and J is TRBJ1-2; TRBD1 aligns across 7 bases. This CDR3 is built from 16 residues. The V and J ends lost 3 bases and 2 bases, in that order; junction bases with no gene match: 9. The CDR3 region is CASSLTGKGGNYGYTF. The CDR3 nucleotides are TGTGCCAGCAGTTTGACAGGGAAGGGGGGGAACTATGGCTACACCTTC.

The V and J genes are TRBV18 and TRBJ2-5; D call uncertain. Germline V lookup: CDR1 KGHSH, CDR2 LQKENI. The CDR3 sequence is 14 residues long. Trimming removed 6 bases at V and 0 bases at J, with 11 bases between. The CDR3 reads CASSPVRNQETQYF. CDR3 DNA sequence: TGTGCCAGCTCCCCGGTACGGAACCAAGAGACCCAGTACTTC.

This clonotype has only a few counts. The V and J genes are TRBV28 and TRBJ2-2; D not certain. Between the trimmed V and J ends, which lost 7 bases and 6 bases, there was a span of 18 bases. The CDR3 consists of 15 residues. Looked up from germline, CDR1 is MDHEN and CDR2 is SYDVKM. CDR3 amino acids: CASKDGGRSAGELFF. In DNA, the CDR3 is TGTGCCAGCAAGGATGGTGGTCGGTCCGCCGGGGAGCTGTTTTTT.